This T cell receptor (beta chain) appears in the sequencing data of a study of blood T cell repertoires in COVID-19. Study as a whole: Sites in the United States, Italy and Spain provided acute and convalescent COVID-19 samples. T cells, B-cell-depleted T cells, or PBMCs supplied cDNA or gDNA.

Per the original methods: By means of reference gene primer amplification, nucleated cell counts were estimated. TCRdb keeps only in-frame clones here, not all; method: immunoSEQ multiplex PCR. That table is the source of V, J and clone size, and D and trimming were worked out from the DNA. The repertoire includes about 85,000 clones, approximately 83% of them detected once, and 6.3% sits in the top ten. Trimming pared 0 bases from V and 3 bases from J, leaving 8 bases between. The CDR3 contains 14 residues. Germline loops: CDR1 LNHDA, CDR2 SQIVND (reference sequence). Sequenced sample: peripheral blood. The rearrangement uses TRBV19 and TRBJ2-5, with D uncertain. The sequence was obtained from a man in his fifties or sixties with acute or convalescent COVID-19. CDR3 amino acids: CASSIDPNEETQYF. In DNA, the CDR3 is TGTGCCAGTAGTATAGATCCTAACGAAGAGACCCAGTACTTC.